The present T cell receptor beta chain was sequenced within a study of blood T cell repertoires in COVID-19. Study as a whole: The study drew acute and convalescent COVID-19 samples from the United States, Italy and Spain. The cDNA or gDNA used as material had been derived from T cells, B-cell-depleted T cells, or PBMCs.

This CDR3 has 13 residues. V trimming: 5 bases; J trimming: 8 bases; junction bases outside the gene matches: 2. Germline CDR1 SGHTA, CDR2 FQGNSA. Original methodology: By means of reference gene primer amplification, nucleated cell counts were estimated. Profiled with immunoSEQ multiplex PCR; TCRdb holds only in-frame clones, not every one. V and J calls and clone size are those listed in that table; D and trimming were worked out from the DNA. The repertoire holds 100,000 or so clones, with 81% as singletons. Material: peripheral blood. The rearrangement joins TRBV7-2 to TRBJ1-4; 10 bases are shared with TRBD1. The source of this sequence is a man of 80 years or more with acute or convalescent COVID-19. In DNA form, the CDR3 reads TGTGCCAGCAGCGTGGGACAGGGGGAAAAACTGTTTTTT. Its protein product is CASSVGQGEKLFF.